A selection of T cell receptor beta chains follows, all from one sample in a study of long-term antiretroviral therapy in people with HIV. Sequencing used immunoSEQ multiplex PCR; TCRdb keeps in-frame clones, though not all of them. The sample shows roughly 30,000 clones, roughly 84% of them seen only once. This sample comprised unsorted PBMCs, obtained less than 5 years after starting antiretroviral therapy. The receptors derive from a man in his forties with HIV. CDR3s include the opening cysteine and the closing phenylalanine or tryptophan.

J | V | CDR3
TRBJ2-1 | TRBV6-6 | CASRLSSGSYNEQFF
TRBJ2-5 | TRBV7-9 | CASSKGLGETQYF
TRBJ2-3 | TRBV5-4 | CASSTGGTVADTQYF
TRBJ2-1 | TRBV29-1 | CSGAGTSGTNEQFF
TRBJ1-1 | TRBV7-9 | CASRQDTVTEAFF
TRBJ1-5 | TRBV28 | CASSWGEGAQHF
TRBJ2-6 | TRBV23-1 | CASSGTYISGANVLTF
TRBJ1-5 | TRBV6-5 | CASRGQGANQPQHF
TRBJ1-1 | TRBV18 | CASSPEMTGDTEAFF
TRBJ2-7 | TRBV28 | CASRGPGTSGRGVYEQYF
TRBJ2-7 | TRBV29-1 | CSVQLAGAYEQYF
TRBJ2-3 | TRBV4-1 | CASSQDSVTDTQYF
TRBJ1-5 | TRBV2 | CASSEVAGPYSNQPQHF